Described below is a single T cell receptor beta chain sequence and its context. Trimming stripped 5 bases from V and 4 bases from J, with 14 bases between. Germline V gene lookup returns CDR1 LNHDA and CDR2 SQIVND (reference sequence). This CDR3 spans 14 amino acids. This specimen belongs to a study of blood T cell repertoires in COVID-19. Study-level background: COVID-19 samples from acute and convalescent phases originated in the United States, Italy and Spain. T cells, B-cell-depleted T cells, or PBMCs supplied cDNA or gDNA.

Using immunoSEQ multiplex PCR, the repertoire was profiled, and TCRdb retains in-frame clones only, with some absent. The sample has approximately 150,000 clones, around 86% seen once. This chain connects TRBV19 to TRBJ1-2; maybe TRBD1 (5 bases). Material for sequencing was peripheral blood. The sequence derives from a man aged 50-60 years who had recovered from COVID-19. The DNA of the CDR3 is TGTGCCAGTAGTTCAAAACAGGCTCTCTATGGCTACACCTTC. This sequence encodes CASSSKQALYGYTF.